Reported below is one T cell receptor (beta chain). Its specificity is unknown. Primers: 60 Vbeta forward and 13 Jbeta reverse. Measured with immunoSEQ multiplex PCR; TCRdb has only the in-frame clones, and not every one. The sample lists about 140,000 clones; around 10% were seen once. This sample stems from a study of cytomegalovirus exposure and HLA in healthy donors. General study findings and limits: Previous analysis showed most TCR beta V segments were productive about 87% or about 30% of the time.

V lost 2 bases, J lost 4 bases, and 5 bases stayed unmatched. The length of the CDR3 is 14 residues. Germline CDR1 and CDR2: SGHRS and YFSETQ. The sequencing sample was made of PBMCs. V gene TRBV5-1 combines with J gene TRBJ2-7; 8 bases line up with TRBD1. The clonotype originates from a woman aged 40 to 50 in good health and CMV-seropositive. CDR3 sequence (DNA): TGCGCCAGCAGCTTCGCAGGGGGCGCGTACGAGCAGTACTTC. It yields the protein CASSFAGGAYEQYF.